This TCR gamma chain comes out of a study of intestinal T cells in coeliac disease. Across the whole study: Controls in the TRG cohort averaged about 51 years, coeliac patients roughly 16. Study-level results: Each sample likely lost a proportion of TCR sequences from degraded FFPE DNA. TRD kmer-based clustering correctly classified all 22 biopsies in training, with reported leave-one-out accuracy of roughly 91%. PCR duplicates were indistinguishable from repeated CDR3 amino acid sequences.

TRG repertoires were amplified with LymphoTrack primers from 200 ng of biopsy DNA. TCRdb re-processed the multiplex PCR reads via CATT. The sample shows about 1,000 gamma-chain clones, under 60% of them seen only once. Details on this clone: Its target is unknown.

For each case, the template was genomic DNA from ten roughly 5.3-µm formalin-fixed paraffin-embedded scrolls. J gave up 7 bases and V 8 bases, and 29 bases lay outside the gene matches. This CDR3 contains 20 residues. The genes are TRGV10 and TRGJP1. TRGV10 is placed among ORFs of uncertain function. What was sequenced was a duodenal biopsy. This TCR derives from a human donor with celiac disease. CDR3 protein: CAAWDRGVSGAIYHGWFKIF. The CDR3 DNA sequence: TGTGCTGCGTGGGACCGAGGGGTCTCTGGGGCAATATACCATGGTTGGTTCAAGATATTT.